This is a list of T cell receptor beta chains from one sample in a study of monozygotic twins with cystic fibrosis. Assay: immunoSEQ multiplex PCR; the TCRdb copy retains only in-frame clones and omits some. This table holds roughly 7,900 clones, 85% to 95% found once. Sequencing was performed on blood. These TCRs come from a boy aged 2 to 9 with cystic fibrosis. Both conserved end residues are part of each CDR3.

J gene	V gene	CDR3 length	CDR3 protein
TRBJ1-1	TRBV19	16	CASSIDLATANTEAFF
TRBJ2-5	TRBV19	15	CASSPTSGGWGTQYF
TRBJ2-7	TRBV27	13	CASGREVAYEQYF
TRBJ1-4	TRBV5-1	13	CASSLVTGEKLFF
TRBJ1-1	TRBV6-1	14	CASGGKLMNTEAFF
TRBJ1-1	TRBV2	12	CASSEQGSEAFF
TRBJ2-7	TRBV4-2	16	CASSQDLGGGSYEQYF
TRBJ1-3	TRBV7-2	15	CASSLSRGGGNTIYF
TRBJ1-2	TRBV25-1	14	CASSSPEDRYGYTF
TRBJ2-1	TRBV9	15	CASSIGTSSYNEQFF
TRBJ1-1	TRBV6-6	14	CASRNTGTETEAFF
TRBJ1-1	TRBV14	12	CASSQGNQEAFF
TRBJ2-7	TRBV7-9	13	CASSLVDSYEQYF
TRBJ1-2	TRBV6-5	13	CASSYPDRAGYTF
TRBJ2-5	TRBV5-3	15	CARSRRGREKETQYF
TRBJ2-3	TRBV6-5	15	CASSYSQPYTDTQYF
TRBJ2-7	TRBV11-2	13	CASRGGSANEQYF
TRBJ2-5	TRBV5-4	16	CASSLDLSAGQETQYF
TRBJ2-7	TRBV6-5	12	CASSYAGDEQYF
TRBJ1-2	TRBV6-5	13	CASSYSTGYGYTF
TRBJ2-1	TRBV19	15	CASSHPWGGHNEQFF
TRBJ2-5	TRBV29-1	11	CSAHVLETQYF
TRBJ2-7	TRBV5-1	17	CASSLAREGKGSYEQYF
TRBJ1-6	TRBV19	16	CASSNPLAATNSPLHF
TRBJ2-4	TRBV5-3	19	CARSSPIRTAPLAKNIQYF
TRBJ2-5	TRBV5-1	14	CASSLDRAAETQYF
TRBJ2-2	TRBV29-1	14	CSVETSSNTGELFF
TRBJ2-5	TRBV19	14	CASTSRAGKETQYF
TRBJ2-2	TRBV14	16	CASSQDYRAGPGKLFF
TRBJ1-1	TRBV2	16	CASSARTGRLNTEAFF
TRBJ2-5	TRBV7-6	14	CASSLLVNQETQYF
TRBJ2-5	TRBV7-6	15	CASSLGLAGGETQYF